These 29 T cell receptor beta chains originate from one sample sequenced in a study of shared clonotypes between healthy human individuals. Profiling relied on immunoSEQ multiplex PCR, and the TCRdb table lists in-frame clones only, not all of them. The sample records around 510,000 clones, just over 75% being singletons. The sample consisted of PBMCs. Receptor source: a woman between 40 and 55 years old in good health. Some clones in this sample may be carry-over from other donors' samples.

This sequence joins TRBV15 and TRBJ1-2; D remains unclear. This CDR3 has 13 residues. The germline CDR1 and CDR2 sequences are LNHNV and YYDKDF (reference sequence). V was pared by 1 base and J by 1 base, with 4 bases between. The CDR3: CATSRGDNYGYTF. CDR3 coding DNA: TGTGCCACCAGCAGAGGAGATAACTATGGCTACACCTTC.

The gene calls are TRBV2 and TRBJ2-6; D remains ambiguous. This CDR3 has 15 residues. The V gene lost 7 bases and the J gene lost 1 base, with 11 bases spanning the gap. Germline V gene lookup returns CDR1 SNHLY and CDR2 FYNNEI. CDR3 residues: CASTSEGSGANVLTF. The CDR3, as DNA: TGTGCCAGCACCTCGGAAGGGTCTGGGGCCAACGTCCTGACTTTC.

This chain links TRBV5-1 with TRBJ1-2, with 9 positions matching TRBD1. CDR1 is SGHRS and CDR2 is YFSETQ in the germline V gene. V was pared by 3 bases and J by 8 bases, with 2 bases of the junction left unmatched. The CDR3 extends over 12 amino acids. CDR3 sequence reads: CASSSTGGGYTF. The CDR3 DNA is TGCGCCAGCAGCTCAACAGGGGGCGGCTACACCTTC.

V usage is TRBV30 and J usage is TRBJ2-7; TRBD1 matches 8 bases. With 3 bases clipped from V and 2 bases from J, the junction kept 9 bases outside the gene matches. CDR1 and CDR2 from the germline V gene are GTSNPN and SVGIG (reference sequence). This CDR3 spans 15 amino acids. The CDR3 DNA is TGTGCCTGGAGCCCTGGACAGGGAGGAACCTACGAGCAGTACTTC. It is translated as CAWSPGQGGTYEQYF.

This clone was recorded at least ten times. Other DNA variants within this sample encode the same CDR3. The chain carries TRBV4-2 and TRBJ1-2, with D possibly TRBD1 on 5 matching bases. The V and J ends lost 1 base and 2 bases respectively, with 17 bases between them. This CDR3 is built from 17 residues. Germline V CDR1 and CDR2: LGHNA, YNFKEQ. The CDR3 nucleotides are TGTGCCAGCAGCCAAGGTGGAGGGGAAGGAAAAAACTATGGCTACACCTTC. Its translation is CASSQGGGEGKNYGYTF.

V is TRBV1 and J is TRBJ2-4; the D call TRBD2 from the table was never checked on the DNA. TRBV1 is recorded as a pseudogene. This CDR3 is built from 18 residues. Here the CDR3 reads CTSSQDRLAALAKNIQYF. The CDR3 nucleotides read TGCACCAGCAGCCAAGATCGGCTAGCGGCACTAGCCAAAAACATTCAGTACTTC.

This rearrangement joins TRBV9 to TRBJ2-1; D not certain. The V end lost 3 bases, the J end lost 3 bases, and 7 bases lay between the germline ends. The CDR3 runs 13 residues. CDR1 is SGDLS, CDR2 YYNGEE, per germline. CDR3 residues: CASSGTHYNEQFF. The CDR3 DNA is TGTGCCAGCAGCGGGACCCACTACAATGAGCAGTTCTTC.

Notes on this clone: A far more abundant clone sits one base away, making this likely a read error. Other DNA sequences in the sample encode the same CDR3. The chain carries TRBV9 and TRBJ2-1, with TRBD2 matching over 11 bases. From germline, CDR1 is SGDLS and CDR2 YYNGEE. V shed 4 bases, J shed 7 bases, and the junction held 7 bases outside the gene matches. CDR3 length: 15 amino acids. CDR3 DNA sequence: TGTGCCAGCAGCCCCCGACTAGCGGGGCTGAATGAGCAGTTCTTC. Protein product: CASSPRLAGLNEQFF.

This chain joins TRBV7-6 and TRBJ1-1, with a possible D match to TRBD1 (5 bases). Trimming removed 0 bases from V and 5 bases from J, with 13 bases in between. CDR3 length equals 15 residues. The germline V gene has CDR1 SGHVS and CDR2 FNYEAQ. CDR3 coding DNA: TGTGCCAGCAGCTTAGCGCTTGGGGGGGGAACTGAAGCTTTCTTT. Amino acid sequence: CASSLALGGGTEAFF.

This sequence joins TRBV28 and TRBJ2-3; D not resolved. Germline V gene sequence: CDR1 MDHEN, CDR2 SYDVKM. This CDR3 region has 13 residues. V dropped 5 bases and J dropped 5 bases, with 11 bases sitting between them. The CDR3: CASSVVGLDTQYF. DNA for the CDR3: TGTGCCAGCAGTGTAGTAGGGTTAGATACGCAGTATTTT.

A remark on this clone: This probably arose from a read error, given a far larger clone one base away. Other DNA sequences from this sample encode an identical CDR3 as well. The chain is built from TRBV5-1 and TRBJ1-1, with TRBD1 matching over 7 bases. Germline V lookup: CDR1 SGHRS, CDR2 YFSETQ. The CDR3 is 14 residues long. V gave up 0 bases and J gave up 5 bases; unmatched junction bases: 4. The CDR3 DNA reads as TGCGCCAGCAGCTTGGAGACAGGGAATACTGAAGCTTTCTTT. Its translation is CASSLETGNTEAFF.

This chain joins TRBV30 and TRBJ2-7; 11 bases match TRBD2. CDR1 is GTSNPN and CDR2 is SVGIG in the germline V gene (reference sequence). V shed 0 bases and J 2 bases; nucleotides not matched to a gene: 0. The CDR3 contains 14 residues. The CDR3 sequence is CAWSVSGGAYEQYF. CDR3 bases: TGTGCCTGGAGTGTTAGCGGGGGGGCCTACGAGCAGTACTTC.

This clone was observed a few times. With a much larger clone just one base away, this may be a read error. The same CDR3 is also encoded by other DNA sequences in this sample. The chain has TRBV28 and TRBJ1-1, with D unresolved. Germline lookup yields CDR1 MDHEN and CDR2 SYDVKM. This CDR3 spans 12 amino acids. V dropped 1 base and J dropped 0 bases, with 0 bases sitting between them. This CDR3 reads CASSLLNTEAFF. CDR3 nucleotides: TGTGCCAGCAGTTTATTGAACACTGAAGCTTTCTTT.

This clone came up a few times. J is TRBJ2-7 and V is TRBV5-1; 13 bases match TRBD2. V trimming: 2 bases; J trimming: 0 bases; junction bases outside the gene matches: 8. The CDR3 is 18 residues long. CDR1 is SGHRS, CDR2 YFSETQ, per germline. The chain's CDR3 is CASSFELAGGPRSYEQYF. The CDR3 DNA reads as TGCGCCAGCAGCTTTGAACTAGCGGGAGGGCCCCGCTCCTACGAGCAGTACTTC.

The chain links TRBV29-1 to TRBJ2-5; 15 bases are shared with TRBD2. The CDR3 runs 14 residues. V was pared by 7 bases and J by 5 bases, with 5 bases of the junction left unmatched. Looked up from germline, CDR1 is SQVTM and CDR2 is ANQGSEA. CDR3 sequence: CSAGTSGRWETQYF. DNA of the CDR3: TGCAGCGCCGGGACTAGCGGGAGGTGGGAGACCCAGTACTTC.

Points on this clone: The same CDR3 is also encoded by other DNA sequences in this sample. The chain carries TRBV5-1 and TRBJ2-7; D unresolved. The CDR3 has 14 residues. Trimming removed 0 bases from V and 1 base from J, with 8 bases in between. Per the germline V gene, CDR1 is SGHRS and CDR2 is YFSETQ. In DNA, the CDR3 is TGCGCCAGCAGCTTGGTTGGCGGTTCCTACGAGCAGTACTTC. Translating gives CASSLVGGSYEQYF.

A note on this clone: Other DNA variants within this sample encode the same CDR3. J is TRBJ2-7 and V is TRBV28; D is possibly TRBD2 (5 bases). Per the germline V gene, CDR1 is MDHEN and CDR2 is SYDVKM. V dropped 3 bases and J dropped 2 bases, with 8 bases sitting between them. The CDR3 sequence is 13 residues long. CDR3 nucleotides: TGTGCCAGCAGTTTCCCGGGAACCTACGAGCAGTACTTC. This gives the protein CASSFPGTYEQYF. The variable domain in full, with the rest retrieved from reference TRBV28 and TRBJ2-7, is DVKVTQSSRYLVKRTGEKVFLECVQDMDHENMFWYRQDPGLGLRLIYFSYDVKMKEKGDIPEGYSVSREKKERFSLILESASTNQTSMYLCASSFPGTYEQYFGPGTRLTVT.

Comments on this clone: Only one base separates this from a far larger clonotype, so it likely reflects a read error. The chain carries TRBV11-2 and TRBJ2-7; D may be TRBD1 or TRBD2 (6 bases each). CDR3 size: 16 residues. The germline CDR1 and CDR2 sequences are SGHAT and FQNNGV. This chain's CDR3 is CAGSPWGATSSYEQYF. DNA of the CDR3: TGTGCCGGCAGCCCATGGGGGGCCACCAGCTCCTACGAGCAGTACTTC.

This clone appeared a few times. The genes are TRBV10-3 and TRBJ1-3; D is uncertain. CDR1 is ENHRY, CDR2 SYGVKD, per germline. Trimming pared 8 bases from V and 0 bases from J, leaving 5 bases between. The CDR3 has 12 amino acids. The CDR3 bases are TGTGCCATCGGGAGCTCTGGAAACACCATATATTTT. It encodes CAIGSSGNTIYF.

With respect to this clone: Other DNA sequences in the same sample also yield this CDR3. The CDR3 region has the DNA TGTGCCAGCTCACCGGGGGGATCCTACGAGCAGTACTTC. Protein sequence: CASSPGGSYEQYF. V and J are TRBV18 and TRBJ2-7, with a possible D match to TRBD2 (6 bases). V dropped 3 bases and J dropped 1 base, with 7 bases sitting between them. Germline CDR1 KGHSH, CDR2 LQKENI. The CDR3 extends over 13 amino acids. The variable domain in full, with the rest retrieved from reference TRBV18 and TRBJ2-7, is NAGVMQNPRHLVRRRGQEARLRCSPMKGHSHVYWYRQLPEEGLKFMVYLQKENIIDESGMPKERFSAEFPKEGPSILRIQQVVRGDSAAYFCASSPGGSYEQYFGPGTRLTVT.

The genes are TRBV9 and TRBJ1-3; no reliable D call. CDR1 and CDR2 (germline): SGDLS, YYNGEE. The CDR3 runs to 16 residues. Trimming took off 4 bases at V and 0 bases at J, with 14 bases between the two ends. The CDR3 DNA sequence: TGTGCCAGCAGCCCGCCAGGAACTAGCTCTGGAAACACCATATATTTT. It yields the protein CASSPPGTSSGNTIYF.

The chain joins TRBV5-4 to TRBJ2-5; TRBD1 or TRBD2 may be the D gene (7 bases each). Germline V gives CDR1 SGHNT, CDR2 YYREEE (reference sequence). CDR3 length: 13 amino acids. The V end lost 0 bases, the J end lost 11 bases, and 14 bases lay between the germline ends. In DNA form, the CDR3 reads TGTGCCAGCAGCTTGGAGGGGGCGGGGGAGCAGTACTTC. Encoded protein: CASSLEGAGEQYF.

This clone was detected many times. The chain carries TRBV13 and TRBJ1-1; 8 bases agree with TRBD1. Looked up from germline, CDR1 is PRHDT and CDR2 is FYEKMQ (reference sequence). The trim removed 5 bases at V and 4 bases at J, leaving 6 bases unmatched. The CDR3 consists of 14 residues. CDR3 in amino acids: CASSLRDRITEAFF. DNA for the CDR3: TGTGCCAGCAGCCTACGGGACAGGATCACTGAAGCTTTCTTT.

V and J are TRBV14 and TRBJ2-5; 13 bases match TRBD2. The last part of the DNA fits TRBJ2-7 better; the J call may be wrong. The germline gives CDR1 SGHDN, CDR2 FVKESK. The CDR3 is 20 residues long. CDR3 sequence (DNA): TGTGCCAGCAGCCAAGATGGTGTAGGACTAGCGGGAGTGATCCCCTCCGAGCAGTACTTC. Translating gives CASSQDGVGLAGVIPSEQYF.

This chain connects TRBV5-1 to TRBJ2-3; the match to TRBD1 covers 8 bases. The CDR3 is made up of 16 amino acids. With 4 bases clipped from V and 0 bases from J, the junction kept 7 bases outside the gene matches. Germline CDR1 SGHRS, CDR2 YFSETQ. CDR3 sequence reads: CASSLSGQGSTDTQYF. In nucleotides, the CDR3 is TGCGCCAGCAGCCTATCCGGACAGGGCAGCACAGATACGCAGTATTTT.

The V and J genes are TRBV30 and TRBJ1-2; no clear D gene. Germline CDR1 is GTSNPN and CDR2 is SVGIG (reference sequence). The CDR3 contains 13 residues. V lost 4 bases and J 8 bases, leaving 17 bases between the germline ends. For the CDR3, the DNA is TGTGCCTGGACCCCGATCCTTGGCCGGGGCTACACCTTC. Translating gives CAWTPILGRGYTF.

The chain has TRBV2 and TRBJ2-3, with D unclear. Trimming pared 1 base from V and 5 bases from J, leaving 7 bases between. Germline CDR1 SNHLY, CDR2 FYNNEI. The CDR3 spans 13 residues. The CDR3 sequence: CASSEEVGDTQYF. For the CDR3, the DNA is TGTGCCAGCAGTGAAGAGGTTGGAGATACGCAGTATTTT.

Remarks on this clone: A read error may produce the germline difference seen at one junction end. The chain couples TRBV4-3 to TRBJ2-1; no clear D. In germline, CDR1 is LGHNA, CDR2 YSLEER. The CDR3 is 16 amino acids. The CDR3 sequence is CASSQGSRWEDNERFF. CDR3 nucleotide sequence: TGCGCCAGCAGCCAAGGGAGCAGGTGGGAAGACAATGAGCGGTTCTTC.

This clone was seen more than once but under ten times. The chain recombines TRBV4-3 with TRBJ2-1; 7 bases are shared with TRBD2. There are 16 residues in the CDR3. CDR1 is LGHNA, CDR2 YSLEER, per germline. With 1 base clipped from V and 4 bases from J, the junction kept 7 bases outside the gene matches. CDR3 residues: CASSQAGLEGYNEQFF. CDR3 bases: TGCGCCAGCAGCCAAGCTGGACTAGAGGGGTACAATGAGCAGTTCTTC.